The rows below give T cell receptor beta chains drawn from one sample of a study of cytomegalovirus exposure and HLA in healthy donors. Sequenced by immunoSEQ multiplex PCR; TCRdb stores in-frame clones only, minus some. The data hold 100,000 to 150,000 clones, with less than 90% observed a single time. Input material: PBMCs. These receptors originate from a man in his forties in good health and CMV-seronegative. Both conserved end residues are part of each CDR3. D genes are given only for firm matches.

j_call d_call v_call cdr3_aa
TRBJ2-5 NA TRBV15 CATSREGRGDPRETQYF
TRBJ2-1 NA TRBV5-1 CASSWRTFLFSYNEQFF
TRBJ1-4 TRBD1 TRBV19 CASSTQGWANEKLFF
TRBJ1-4 NA TRBV28 CASSFRRPEDEKLFF
TRBJ2-7 TRBD1 TRBV7-6 CASSFGQGSYEQYF
TRBJ2-7 TRBD1 TRBV5-4 CASSLKRDSTNSYEQYF
TRBJ1-5 TRBD1 TRBV19 CASARGTGSNNQPQHF
TRBJ2-7 TRBD1 TRBV14 CASSPVRDRGWEQYF
TRBJ2-7 NA TRBV18 CASSPAGSYEQYF
TRBJ2-3 TRBD2 TRBV29-1 CSVDGLAGYTDTQYF
TRBJ2-1 TRBD2 TRBV9 CASSQGLAGEYEQFF
TRBJ1-1 TRBD1 TRBV7-2 CASSKGQGDTEAFF
NA NA TRBV6-5 CASSSSPYEQYF
TRBJ2-5 TRBD2 TRBV5-1 CASSQGRTSSFQTQYF
TRBJ1-5 NA TRBV5-3 CARSLAVSNQPQHF
TRBJ1-1 NA TRBV27 CASSPRGGTNTEAFF
TRBJ2-7 TRBD1 TRBV4-1 CASSQEGGTGASYEQYF
TRBJ2-1 TRBD2 TRBV4-1 CASSETQGLAGVNEQFF
TRBJ1-2 NA TRBV9 CASSASSGVAGYTF
TRBJ2-5 NA TRBV5-1 CASSRGTLQETQYF
TRBJ2-7 TRBD1 TRBV10-3 CAAGTGGYEQYF
TRBJ1-5 NA TRBV6-5 CASSYVPGLGQPQHF
TRBJ2-2 NA TRBV30 CASPVRANTGELFF
TRBJ2-5 NA TRBV28 CASTEGTARETQYF
TRBJ2-1 TRBD2 TRBV19 CASSRTSGGYNEQFF
TRBJ2-5 NA TRBV27 CASSPSTVRETQYF
TRBJ1-2 TRBD1 TRBV5-8 CASSSRTGNRGYTF
TRBJ2-3 NA TRBV9 CASSFSGPSGDTQYF
TRBJ2-1 TRBD1 TRBV27 CASIHRDRGHNEQFF
TRBJ1-5 TRBD1 TRBV18 CASGGQGSSQPQHF
TRBJ1-5 NA TRBV19 CASSSRGGGSNQPQHF
TRBJ2-7 NA TRBV7-9 CASSLPGTYEQYF
TRBJ2-3 TRBD2 TRBV7-2 CASSYGAGGSTDTQYF
TRBJ1-4 TRBD1 TRBV27 CASRPGQTNEKLFF
TRBJ2-1 TRBD2 TRBV7-9 CASSSTLAGVENEQFF
TRBJ1-4 TRBD1 TRBV19 CASSIWTGGGEKLFF
TRBJ1-2 NA TRBV7-9 CASNLPGAGYTF
TRBJ2-4 NA TRBV4-3 CASSQDPAGPKNIQYF
TRBJ2-1 TRBD2 TRBV19 CASSVFSGSSYNEQFF
TRBJ2-7 NA TRBV30 CAWSTPGGSREQYF
TRBJ2-7 TRBD1 TRBV7-9 CASSLGGLAGGWEQYF
NA TRBD2 TRBV11-3 CASSGPGTSGGEQYF
TRBJ1-4 TRBD1 TRBV6-5 CASMGDRAIKLFF
TRBJ2-2 TRBD1 TRBV2 CASIGGDTGELFF
TRBJ2-1 TRBD2 TRBV7-9 CASSPGGEGNEQFF
TRBJ2-1 TRBD1 TRBV4-3 CASSQDRSTGYNEQFF
TRBJ2-1 NA TRBV19 CASSGEDEQFF
TRBJ2-1 TRBD1 TRBV6-6 CASSHRQGRDEQFF
TRBJ1-2 NA TRBV25-1 CASSPGSNYGYTF
TRBJ2-1 TRBD2 TRBV5-1 CASSLASGGIEQFF
TRBJ2-1 NA TRBV7-2 CASSTGLQAYNEQFF
TRBJ1-2 NA TRBV4-1 CASSQAGGYTF
TRBJ1-1 NA TRBV6-1 CASSELRGTEAFF
TRBJ2-7 NA TRBV5-1 CASSLAPGLNYEQYF
TRBJ2-3 TRBD2 TRBV2 CASSEARLAGGAGDTQYF
TRBJ2-1 TRBD2 TRBV2 CASSPTSGGYNEQFF
TRBJ2-7 NA TRBV5-1 CASRSELSSYEQYF
TRBJ2-5 NA TRBV2 CASSDWAAETQYF
TRBJ1-5 TRBD1 TRBV28 CASSLAGGARQPQHF